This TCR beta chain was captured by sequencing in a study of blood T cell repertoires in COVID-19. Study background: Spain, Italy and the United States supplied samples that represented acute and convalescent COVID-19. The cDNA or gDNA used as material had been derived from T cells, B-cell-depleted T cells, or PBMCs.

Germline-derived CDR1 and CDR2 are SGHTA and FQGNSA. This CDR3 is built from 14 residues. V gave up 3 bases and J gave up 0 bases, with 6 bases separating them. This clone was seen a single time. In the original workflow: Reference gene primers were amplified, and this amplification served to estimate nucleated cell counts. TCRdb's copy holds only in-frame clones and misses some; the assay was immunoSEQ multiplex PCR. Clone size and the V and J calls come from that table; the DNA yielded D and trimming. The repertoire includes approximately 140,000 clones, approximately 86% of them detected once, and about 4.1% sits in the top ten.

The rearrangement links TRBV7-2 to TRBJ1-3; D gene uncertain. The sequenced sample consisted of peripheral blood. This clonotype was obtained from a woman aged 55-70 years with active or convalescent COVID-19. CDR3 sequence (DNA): TGTGCCAGCAGCTTGGTGAGCTCTGGAAACACCATATATTTT. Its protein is CASSLVSSGNTIYF.